This TCR beta chain appears in the sequencing data of a study of shared clonotypes between healthy human individuals. Whole-study context: There were three CD4 naive, three CD4 memory, two CD8 naive and one CD8 memory plates per donor. Study-wide findings and caveats: Despite large depth, rarefaction showed incomplete sorted-subset sequencing.

Produced via immunoSEQ multiplex PCR; TCRdb's table is partial and in-frame only. The data show just over 2,000,000 clones, around 95% seen once. A remark on this clone: No antigen is known for it.

Germline-derived CDR1 and CDR2 are SGHNT and YYREEE (reference sequence). CDR3 length: 16 residues. The ends lost 0 bases at V and 4 bases at J; junction bases unmatched: 7. The source of this sequence is a young man in good health. The rearrangement uses TRBV5-4 and TRBJ1-3; 7 bases are a match to TRBD1. Sequencing was done on a sample of naive CD4+ T cells sorted from blood. Subset reported: CD45RA+ positively selected. Written as DNA, the CDR3 is TGTGCCAGCAGCTTGGGGACAGGCCTAGGAGGAAACACCATATATTTT. As protein: CASSLGTGLGGNTIYF.